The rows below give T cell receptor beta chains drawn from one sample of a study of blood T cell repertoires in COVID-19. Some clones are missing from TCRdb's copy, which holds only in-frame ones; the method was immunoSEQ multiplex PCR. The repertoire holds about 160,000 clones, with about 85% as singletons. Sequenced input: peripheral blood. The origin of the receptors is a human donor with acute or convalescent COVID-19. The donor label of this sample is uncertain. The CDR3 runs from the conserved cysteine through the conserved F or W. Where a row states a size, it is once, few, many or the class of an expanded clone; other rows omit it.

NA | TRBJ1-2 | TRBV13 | CASSLVGGGYGYTF
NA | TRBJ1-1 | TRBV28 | CASSFGSGQGTEAFF
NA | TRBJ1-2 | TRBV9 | CASSGQANYGYTF
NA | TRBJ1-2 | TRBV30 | CAWSVGSGGSDGYTF
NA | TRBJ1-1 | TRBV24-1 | CATSWTDTEAFF
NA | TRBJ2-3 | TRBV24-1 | CATSWTSGAPSTDTQYF
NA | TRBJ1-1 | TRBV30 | CAWKQGWTEAFF
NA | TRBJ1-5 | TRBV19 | CASNTLGQGDNQPQHF
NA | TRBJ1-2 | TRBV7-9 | CASSPGFYGYTF
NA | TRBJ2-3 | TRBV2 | CASRTSPSTDTQYF
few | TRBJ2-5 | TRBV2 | CASIFREETQYF
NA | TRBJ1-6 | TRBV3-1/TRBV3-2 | CASSQDWGQGAKSYNSPLHF
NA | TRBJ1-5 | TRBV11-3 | CASSLHGRGNQPQHF
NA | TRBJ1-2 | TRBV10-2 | CASSEGTGYGYTF
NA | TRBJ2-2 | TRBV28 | CASSRGGRNTGELFF
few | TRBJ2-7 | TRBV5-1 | CASRQGLKGPSDGEQYF
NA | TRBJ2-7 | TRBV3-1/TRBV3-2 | CASSQAQLPYEQYF
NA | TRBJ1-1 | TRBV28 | CASTLKWTEAFF
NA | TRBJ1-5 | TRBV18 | CASSPTLNQPQHF
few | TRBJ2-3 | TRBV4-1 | CASSARDGSADTQYF
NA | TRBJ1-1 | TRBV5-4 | CASSSRDRVGTEAFF
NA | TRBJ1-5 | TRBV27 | CASSPHELLEPQHF